This TCR beta chain stems from a study of response to subunit inactivated influenza vaccine. TCRdb called the RT-PCR reads again in MiXCR, with one record for every CDR3 protein. In the table there are 160,000 or so distinct CDR3 sequences, approximately 10% of which are singletons. The CDR3 is made up of 15 amino acids. The V and J ends lost 2 bases and 6 bases, in that order; junction bases with no gene match: 9. Germline-derived CDR1 and CDR2 are SEHNR and FQNEAQ (reference sequence). The sample holds a few counts of this clonotype. The rearrangement links TRBV7-9 to TRBJ1-1, with TRBD1 matching over 7 bases. This material consisted of non-naive T cells sorted from PBMCs, taken 40 to 50 days after vaccination. The TCR sequence derives from a man in his fifties who received an inactivated influenza vaccine. The CDR3 reads CASSLTTGAYAEAFF. Here the CDR3 DNA reads TGTGCCAGCAGCTTAACCACAGGGGCGTACGCTGAAGCTTTCTTT.